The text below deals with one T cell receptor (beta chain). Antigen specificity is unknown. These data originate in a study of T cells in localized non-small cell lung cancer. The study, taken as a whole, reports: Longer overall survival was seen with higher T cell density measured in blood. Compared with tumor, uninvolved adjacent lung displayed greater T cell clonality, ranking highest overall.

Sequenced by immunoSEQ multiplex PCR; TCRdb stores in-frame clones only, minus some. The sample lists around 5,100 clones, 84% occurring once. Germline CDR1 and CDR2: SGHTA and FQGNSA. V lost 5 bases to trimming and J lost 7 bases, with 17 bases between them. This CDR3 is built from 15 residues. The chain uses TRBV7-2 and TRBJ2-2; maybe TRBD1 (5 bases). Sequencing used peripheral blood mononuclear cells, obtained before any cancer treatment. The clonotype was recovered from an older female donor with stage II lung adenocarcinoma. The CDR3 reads CASSPTVSSLGELFF. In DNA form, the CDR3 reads TGTGCCAGCAGCCCGACAGTCAGCTCACTCGGGGAGCTGTTTTTT.